The clone carrying this TCR beta chain was counted between two and nine times. The data derive from a study of identical twins. A universal primer site came from template switching; cDNA carried unique molecular identifiers. TCRdb re-analysed the 5' RACE reads in MiXCR, keeping a single row per CDR3 protein. Among some 230,000 distinct CDR3 sequences listed, about 6.7% were seen once. V shed 0 bases and J 6 bases; nucleotides not matched to a gene: 5. The CDR3 loop spans 15 amino acids. Germline V gives CDR1 SGHDT, CDR2 YYEEEE. The data also belong to a second study, concerning T cells expressing NK-cell markers. From that paper: According to the study, TCR beta repertoires originated from sorted CD3+CD56+NKG2C+, CD3+CD56+NKG2C- and CD3+CD56-NKG2C+ T cells. With respect to HCMV, seven of the eight sequenced donors were seropositive, and one was seronegative.

The chain uses TRBV5-6 and TRBJ1-5, with 8 bases matching TRBD1. This clonotype originated in a woman between 18 and 29 years old in good health. The material sequenced was CD8+ T cells sorted from blood. CDR3 protein: CASSLARGLVQPQHF. In nucleotides, the CDR3 is TGTGCCAGCAGCTTGGCCAGGGGGCTTGTTCAGCCCCAGCATTTT.